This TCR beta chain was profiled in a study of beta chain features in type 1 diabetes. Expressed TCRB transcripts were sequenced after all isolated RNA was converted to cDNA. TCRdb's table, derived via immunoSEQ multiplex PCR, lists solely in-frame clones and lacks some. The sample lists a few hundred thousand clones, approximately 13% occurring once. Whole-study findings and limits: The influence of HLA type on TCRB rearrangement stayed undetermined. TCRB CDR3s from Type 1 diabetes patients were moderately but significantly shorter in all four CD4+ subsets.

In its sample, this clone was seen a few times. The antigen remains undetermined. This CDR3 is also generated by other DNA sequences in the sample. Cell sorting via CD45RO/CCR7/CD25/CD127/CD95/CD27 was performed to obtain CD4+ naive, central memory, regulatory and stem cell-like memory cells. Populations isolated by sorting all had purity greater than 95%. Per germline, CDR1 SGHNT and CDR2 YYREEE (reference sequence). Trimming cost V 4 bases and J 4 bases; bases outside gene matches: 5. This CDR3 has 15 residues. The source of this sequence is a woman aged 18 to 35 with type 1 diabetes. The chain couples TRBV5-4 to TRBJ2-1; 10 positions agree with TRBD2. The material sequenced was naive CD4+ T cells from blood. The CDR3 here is CASSPTSGTYNEQFF. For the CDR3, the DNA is TGTGCCAGCAGCCCCACTAGCGGGACTTACAATGAGCAGTTCTTC. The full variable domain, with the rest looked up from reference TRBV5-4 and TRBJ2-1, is ETGVTQSPTHLIKTRGQQVTLRCSSQSGHNTVSWYQQALGQGPQFIFQYYREEENGRGNFPPRFSGLQFPNYSSELNVNALELDDSALYLCASSPTSGTYNEQFFGPGTRLTVL.